This TCR beta chain was sequenced during a study of blood T cell repertoires in COVID-19. Study-level information: PBMCs, B-cell-depleted T cells, or T cells provided the cDNA or gDNA that made up the material.

Per the authors' pipeline: It was from reference gene primer amplification that nucleated cell counts were estimated. Method: immunoSEQ multiplex PCR; TCRdb's copy keeps in-frame clones and lacks some. V, J and clone size are taken as reported in that table, and D and trimming were inferred from the DNA itself. Of 200,000 to 300,000 clones detected, roughly 83% appear once; the ten largest clones hold more than 8%. CDR3 length equals 16 residues. V dropped 5 bases and J dropped 4; count of bases not matched to a gene: 10. Germline lookup yields CDR1 LNHDA and CDR2 SQIVND (reference sequence). The sample was peripheral blood. The rearrangement joins TRBV19 to TRBJ1-1; the match to TRBD1 covers 10 bases. The sequence came from a woman of 80 years or more with acute or convalescent COVID-19. CDR3 in DNA: TGTGCCAGTAGTGCCCGGGACAGGGGTGAGGGCACTGAAGCTTTCTTT. Residues: CASSARDRGEGTEAFF.